Detailed here is one T cell receptor (beta chain). What it binds is unknown. A much larger clone lies a single base off, so this may be a read error. The conserved final phenylalanine or tryptophan is absent from the CDR3, which likely points to a read error. A single record per CDR3 protein comes from TCRdb applying MiXCR to the multiplex PCR reads. The table includes approximately 130,000 distinct CDR3 sequences, around 20% detected once. The data originate from a study of breast tumors, draining lymph nodes, adjacent tissues. The study's findings and limits: Compared with lymph nodes, tumors were less diverse; compared with nontumor tissue, more.

The lymph nodes were axillary draining lymph nodes from breast cancer patients. V lost 5 bases, J lost 5 bases, and 13 bases stayed unmatched. Germline CDR1 reads MNHEY; CDR2 reads SMNVEV (reference sequence). The CDR3 contains 16 residues. The receptor's source is a female donor with breast cancer. Some clones in this sample may be carry-over from other donors' samples. The chain uses TRBV27 and TRBJ2-7, with 9 bases lining up with TRBD2. What was sequenced was axillary lymph node tissue. The CDR3 DNA reads as TGTGCCAGCAGTCCTTGGTCGGCGGGAGGGCCGGACGAGCAGTACCTC. Translating gives CASSPWSAGGPDEQYL.